This paragraph reports one TCR beta chain. This sample was taken from a study of Ad26.COV2.S vaccination and SARS-CoV-2 variants. Turning to the study itself: Within the COV1001 Ad26.COV2.S trial arm, the donor was enrolled. Ad26.COV2.S was injected intramuscularly once or twice, 56 days apart.

Treatment defined: around 19 received Ad26.COV2.S at low or high dose, single or two shots; 5 received placebo; per-sample allocation not given. Sampling happened 63 days after the first vaccine or placebo injection. Repertoires were generated with immunoSEQ multiplex PCR, while TCRdb's copy carries only in-frame clones and drops some. The repertoire has 300,000 to 350,000 clones, 75% to 90% of them found once; the top ten carry 5.5%. The TCR was taken from a person aged 18-60 years who received the Ad26.COV2.S COVID-19 vaccine or a placebo. The input for sequencing was peripheral blood, taken in a trial of Ad26.COV2.S vaccine versus placebo.

The CDR3 DNA follows: TGTGCCAGCAGCTCCTCCCGCGGCCAGGGGGAAAAACTGTTTTTT. As protein: CASSSSRGQGEKLFF. This chain links TRBV4-2 with TRBJ1-4, with a tentative D call TRBD1 (6 bases). The CDR3 runs to 15 residues. The germline CDR1 and CDR2 sequences are LGHNA and YNFKEQ. The ends were cut back, 5 bases at V and 8 bases at J, with 18 bases in the middle.